The present TCR beta chain was sequenced within a study of shared clonotypes between healthy human individuals. The wider study: Used for every donor were three CD4 naive, three CD4 memory, two CD8 naive and one CD8 memory plate.

This CDR3 region has 15 residues. V was shortened by 0 bases and J by 5 bases, with 11 bases between the two germline ends. Germline V gene lookup returns CDR1 SGHTA and CDR2 FQGNSA. The sample holds many counts of this clone. Its specificity is unknown. An even split of each subset's genomic DNA across several immunoSEQ plates was performed. Some clones are missing from TCRdb's copy, which holds only in-frame ones; the method was immunoSEQ multiplex PCR. The sample contains about 990,000 clones, approximately 80% of which appear only once. The study's findings and limits: It was the few donors that limited the genetic and exposure-history diversity represented.

Sequences were obtained from memory CD4+ T cells from PBMCs. Documented subset: CD45RA-negative fraction. This TCR was sampled from a man aged 18 to 29 in good health. Some clones in this sample may be carry-over from other donors' samples. The chain couples TRBV7-2 to TRBJ1-5; D might be TRBD1 (6 bases). CDR3: CASSLANRDDQPQHF. In DNA form, the CDR3 reads TGTGCCAGCAGCTTAGCCAACAGGGACGATCAGCCCCAGCATTTT.